Below are 8 T cell receptor beta chains sequenced from a single sample in a study of blood T cell repertoires in COVID-19. Assay: immunoSEQ multiplex PCR; the TCRdb copy retains only in-frame clones and omits some. The sample has approximately 340,000 clones, approximately 90% seen once. What was sequenced was PBMCs or T cells enriched from blood (not recorded which). The origin of the receptors is a middle-aged woman who had been exposed to COVID-19.

V gene TRBV3-1 (or the pseudogene TRBV3-2) combines with J gene TRBJ2-3, with TRBD2 matching 9 bases. J gave up 14 bases and V 4 bases, and 19 bases lay outside the gene matches. This CDR3 has 16 residues. Germline V gene sequence: CDR1 LGHDT, CDR2 YNNKEL (reference sequence). The CDR3: CASSRKGGLAGPLLYF. Here the CDR3 DNA reads TGTGCCAGCAGCCGAAAGGGAGGCCTAGCGGGACCCCTCTTGTATTTT.

The chain couples TRBV9 to TRBJ2-7; TRBD1 might be the D (5 bases). Trimming took off 4 bases at V and 2 bases at J, with 16 bases between the two ends. The CDR3 consists of 15 residues. Germline V gene data show CDR1 as SGDLS and CDR2 as YYNGEE. The CDR3 DNA follows: TGTGCCAGCAGCTTAAAGGGGCTTCCTACCTACGAGCAGTACTTC. Its protein is CASSLKGLPTYEQYF. Full variable domain (missing parts from reference TRBV9 and TRBJ2-7): DSGVTQTPKHLITATGQRVTLRCSPRSGDLSVYWYQQSLDQGLQFLIQYYNGEERAKGNILERFSAQQFPDLHSELNLSSLELGDSALYFCASSLKGLPTYEQYFGPGTRLTVT.

The V call is TRBV27, the J call TRBJ2-1; no definite D call. Germline V gene sequence: CDR1 MNHEY, CDR2 SMNVEV (reference sequence). V was clipped by 4 bases and J by 7 bases, with 8 bases between them. The CDR3 runs 12 residues. The CDR3 sequence is CASSSTVNEQFF. DNA of the CDR3: TGTGCCAGCAGTTCCACAGTAAATGAGCAGTTCTTC.

The chain couples TRBV18 to TRBJ1-6; 7 bases map to TRBD1. The germline V gene has CDR1 KGHSH and CDR2 LQKENI. Losses at the gene ends were 4 bases for V and 7 bases for J; bases not matched to a gene: 13. The CDR3 length is 17 residues. The CDR3 coding sequence is TGTGCCAGCTCACTAGGGAACAGGGGAATGACCAATTCACCCCTCCACTTT. Protein: CASSLGNRGMTNSPLHF.

V usage is TRBV5-1 and J usage is TRBJ1-2; D is perhaps TRBD1 (6 bases). This CDR3 contains 12 residues. V lost 7 bases and J lost 6, with 13 bases in between. The germline V gene encodes CDR1 SGHRS and CDR2 YFSETQ. CDR3 in amino acids: CASANRAHGYTF. CDR3 nucleotide sequence: TGCGCCAGCGCCAACAGGGCCCATGGCTACACCTTC.

This rearrangement joins TRBV6-5 to TRBJ2-2, with D perhaps TRBD1 (6 bases). V lost 7 bases to trimming and J lost 6 bases, with 12 bases between them. The CDR3 length is 13 residues. The V gene's germline CDR1 is MNHEY and CDR2 SVGAGI. The CDR3 DNA follows: TGTGCCAGCAATACAGGGATCTCCGGGGAGCTGTTTTTT. It encodes CASNTGISGELFF.

This clone was counted between two and nine times. The V and J genes are TRBV19 and TRBJ2-1; 12 nucleotides align to TRBD1. Germline V gene sequence: CDR1 LNHDA, CDR2 SQIVND (reference sequence). The CDR3 has 15 residues. Trimming removed 3 bases from V and 8 bases from J; junction bases left unmatched: 5. The DNA of the CDR3 is TGTGCCAGTAGTATTTTAGGGACAGGGGGCGATGAGCAGTTCTTC. This codes for CASSILGTGGDEQFF.

The chain carries TRBV6-5 and TRBJ2-1; D might be TRBD1 (6 bases). Germline CDR1 and CDR2: MNHEY and SVGAGI. The CDR3 covers 14 residues. The V and J ends lost 0 bases and 3 bases respectively, with 6 bases between them. The CDR3 protein is CASSYSDSYNEQFF. The CDR3 DNA sequence: TGTGCCAGCAGTTACTCGGACAGCTACAATGAGCAGTTCTTC.